These T cell receptor beta chains were read from a single sample in a study of blood T cells in healthy people across ages. In TCRdb, the 5' RACE reads were re-called with MiXCR into one record per CDR3 protein. The data show around 870,000 distinct CDR3 sequences, under 30% seen once. Source material: blood. These receptors originate from a woman at least 80 years old in good health. Each CDR3 is given without its conserved first and last residue.

>TRBV6-1|TRBJ1-2
ASRTGDYGYT
>TRBV7-9|TRBJ2-2
ASSSWTSQHHSGGGELF
>TRBV7-2|TRBJ2-3
ATRDFITDTQY
>TRBV20-1|TRBJ1-2
SAGTQGAWFGYT
>TRBV3-1|TRBJ1-1
ASSHSAFQAF
>TRBV25-1|TRBJ2-3
ASSEGQSPATDTQY
>TRBV20-1|TRBJ2-7
SASPAGGPHNGQY
>TRBV30|TRBJ1-6
AWSLGDSPLH
>TRBV7-9|TRBJ2-3
ASDAGQGGDTQY
>TRBV7-2|TRBJ2-1
ASSPSNSYNEQF
>TRBV20-1|TRBJ2-3
SARPTLAGASLDTQY
>TRBV9|TRBJ1-4
ASSSPDRANEKLF
>TRBV5-1|TRBJ2-5
ASSLSSGGGETQY
>TRBV11-3|TRBJ1-1
ASSLKWRSTEAF
>TRBV20-1|TRBJ2-7
SARPTHRDREQY
>TRBV4-3|TRBJ1-4
ASSHTTTGTGNEKLF
>TRBV7-2|TRBJ2-3
ASSGDGGTQY
>TRBV14|TRBJ1-2
ASGQGGGTYGYT
>TRBV20-1|NA
SARRLAGGLGQETQY
>TRBV27|TRBJ1-4
ASSRAGGQTERLF
>TRBV5-5|TRBJ1-1
ASSYHLVWGKNTEAF
>TRBV27|TRBJ2-1
ASSLCRGQGNEQF
>TRBV7-2|TRBJ1-5
ASSFQDQPQH
>TRBV7-8|TRBJ2-1
ASSRMGNEQF
>TRBV5-1|TRBJ1-4
ASSPGQNFFGKLF
>TRBV6-1|TRBJ1-2
ASSEAQGQGGHGYT
>TRBV5-6|TRBJ2-3
ASSFGTGDDTQY
>TRBV20-1|TRBJ2-1
SATGEITYNEQF
>TRBV10-1|TRBJ2-5
ASSLRTGRGEQY
>TRBV21-1|TRBJ2-4
ASSKATSAPGAVGNIQY
>TRBV7-2|TRBJ2-1
ASSFVRQGWEQF
>TRBV19|TRBJ2-7
ASSTRDQRAYEQY
>TRBV6-6|TRBJ2-1
ASSYTTRSGEQF
>TRBV20-1|TRBJ1-2
SASLPGYGYT
>TRBV7-2|TRBJ2-7
ASSSQISYEQY
>TRBV2|TRBJ2-5
ASGPWDSKETQY
>TRBV9|TRBJ2-3
ASSVVGGGVTDTQY
>TRBV28|TRBJ2-1
ASNTRGAYNEQF
>TRBV6-5|TRBJ1-1
ASSSGSLTQAF
>TRBV12-3/TRBV12-4|TRBJ1-1
ASSLVGGAGLEAF
>TRBV5-1|TRBJ2-4
ASSPGRNSVNIQY
>TRBV10-3|TRBJ2-5
AISESSFETQY
>TRBV18|TRBJ1-5
ASSRGSSDQPQH
>TRBV2|TRBJ2-1
ARREWGPYEQF
>TRBV4-3|TRBJ2-3
ASSQTRGGGTDTQY
>TRBV20-1|TRBJ2-1
SATTSGGPREQF
>TRBV6-5|TRBJ2-7
ASSYSGGGAHSYEQY
>TRBV7-2|TRBJ1-1
ASSLALFVAEAF
>TRBV12-3/TRBV12-4|TRBJ1-4
ASSPRDSNEKLF
>TRBV20-1|TRBJ2-7
SARASGGSGGVYEQY
>TRBV7-2|TRBJ2-3
ASSLTIRGLGTDTQY
>TRBV7-2|TRBJ2-1
ASSLALSVRYNEQF
>TRBV6-6|TRBJ2-1
ASSYDKRGAYNEQF
>TRBV20-1|TRBJ1-1
SGQRGRLNAEAF
>TRBV12-3/TRBV12-4|TRBJ2-3
ASSLEGGLAGDTQY
>TRBV20-1|TRBJ1-4
SAGRVGEKLF
>TRBV7-9|TRBJ1-2
ASSLDHRSDGYT
>TRBV2|TRBJ1-6
ASSENRGNFMDSPLH
>TRBV5-1|TRBJ2-4
ASSLGGGNIQY